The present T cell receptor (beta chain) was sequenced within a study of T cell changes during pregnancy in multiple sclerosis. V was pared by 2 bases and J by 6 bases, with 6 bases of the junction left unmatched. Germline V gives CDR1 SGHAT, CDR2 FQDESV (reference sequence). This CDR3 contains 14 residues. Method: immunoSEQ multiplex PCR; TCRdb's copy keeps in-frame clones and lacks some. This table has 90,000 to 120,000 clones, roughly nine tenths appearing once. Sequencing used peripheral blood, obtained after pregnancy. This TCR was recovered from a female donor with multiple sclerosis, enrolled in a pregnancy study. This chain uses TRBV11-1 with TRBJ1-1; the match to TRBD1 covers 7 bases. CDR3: CASSLSQGVAEAFF. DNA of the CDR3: TGTGCCAGCAGCTTATCTCAGGGGGTCGCTGAAGCTTTCTTT.